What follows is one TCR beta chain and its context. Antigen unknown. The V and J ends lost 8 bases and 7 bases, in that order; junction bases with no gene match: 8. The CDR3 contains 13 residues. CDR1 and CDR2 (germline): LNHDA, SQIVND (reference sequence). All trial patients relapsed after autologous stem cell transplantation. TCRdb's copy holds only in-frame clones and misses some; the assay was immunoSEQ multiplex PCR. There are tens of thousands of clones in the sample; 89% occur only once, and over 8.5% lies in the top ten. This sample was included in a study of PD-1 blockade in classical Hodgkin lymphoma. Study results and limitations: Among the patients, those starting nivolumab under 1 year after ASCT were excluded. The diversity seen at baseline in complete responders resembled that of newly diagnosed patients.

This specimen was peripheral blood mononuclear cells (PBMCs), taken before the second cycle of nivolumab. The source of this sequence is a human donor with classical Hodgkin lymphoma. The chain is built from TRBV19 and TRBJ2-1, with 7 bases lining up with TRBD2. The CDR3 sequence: CASALAEGNEQFF. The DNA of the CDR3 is TGTGCCAGTGCCCTAGCGGAGGGAAATGAGCAGTTCTTC.